Below are 18 T cell receptor beta chains sequenced from a single sample in a study of T cells after yellow fever vaccination (dated by TCRdb to 2018 to 2020). The meaning of the sample's treatment or condition label: live attenuated yellow fever vaccine strain. Libraries were constructed by 5' RACE. The sequencing machine was an Illumina HiSeq 2500. The public reads were reprocessed in TCRdb via fastp at Q25 and MiXCR, keeping in-frame beta chains. Entries are consolidated by CDR3 protein sequence, retaining the most common genes and DNA. In this sample the table shows nearly 350,000 distinct CDR3 sequences, 8% to 9.5% of which occur a single time. The ten top clones hold approximately 15% of the sample. This material consisted of PBMCs, taken 45 days after the first yellow fever vaccination. These receptors were taken from a man younger than 30 who received the YFV17D yellow fever vaccine.

The chain employs TRBV20-1 and TRBJ2-7; D ambiguous. V lost 1 base to trimming and J lost 2 bases, with 9 bases between them. CDR3 length: 13 residues. CDR1 and CDR2 (germline): DFQATT, SNEGSKA (reference sequence). The CDR3 region is CSARGPVAYEQYF. The DNA for the CDR3 is TGCAGTGCTAGAGGTCCTGTCGCCTACGAGCAGTACTTC.

The gene calls are TRBV6-1 and TRBJ2-4; 8 bases fit TRBD1. The V gene's germline CDR1 is MNHNS and CDR2 SASEGT. The CDR3 totals 13 residues. With V trimmed by 3 bases and J by 9 bases, 4 bases remained unmatched. CDR3 in amino acids: CASSEQGATIQYF. CDR3 DNA sequence: TGTGCCAGCAGTGAGCAGGGGGCGACCATTCAGTACTTC.

This clonotype occurred a few times. This chain uses TRBV6-2 or TRBV6-3 with TRBJ2-2; the match to TRBD1 covers 8 bases. CDR1 is MNHEY and CDR2 is SVGEGT in the germline V gene. The CDR3 contains 16 residues. Trimming removed 2 bases from V and 6 bases from J; junction bases left unmatched: 8. CDR3 sequence reads: CASSYDTSTGAGELFF. In nucleotides, the CDR3 is TGTGCCAGCAGTTACGACACCTCGACAGGGGCCGGGGAGCTGTTTTTT.

The chain has TRBV20-1 and TRBJ2-3, with unresolved D. The germline CDR1 and CDR2 sequences are DFQATT and SNEGSKA (reference sequence). CDR3 size: 14 residues. Trimming took 4 bases from V and 0 from J, leaving 11 bases between them. The CDR3 reads CSANRLTSTDTQYF. In DNA, the CDR3 is TGCAGTGCTAATAGGTTGACTAGCACAGATACGCAGTATTTT.

This clonotype came up a few times. This chain joins TRBV29-1 and TRBJ2-3; TRBD2 agrees at 7 bases. This CDR3 is built from 13 residues. V lost 7 bases, J lost 2 bases, and 6 bases stayed unmatched. CDR1 and CDR2 (germline): SQVTM, ANQGSEA. CDR3 bases: TGCAGCGGTCGGGACTACAACACAGATACGCAGTATTTT. Translation gives CSGRDYNTDTQYF.

The CDR3 sequence is CASTPYGGGGDEQFF. As DNA, the CDR3 is TGTGCCAGCACCCCCTACGGCGGGGGGGGGGATGAGCAGTTCTTC. The chain recombines TRBV6-1 with TRBJ2-1, with 9 bases matching TRBD2. Germline assignment: CDR1 MNHNS and CDR2 SASEGT. This CDR3 contains 15 residues. Unmatched junction bases numbered 12, after V lost 7 bases and J lost 8 bases.

Only a few counts were recorded for this clonotype. This chain uses TRBV7-2 with TRBJ2-7; the match to TRBD2 covers 7 bases. Germline V gene sequence: CDR1 SGHTA, CDR2 FQGNSA. The CDR3 is 15 amino acids. Germline trimming cut 1 base from V and 6 bases from J; bases unmatched to any gene: 9. CDR3 in DNA: TGTGCCAGCAGCTTAGTGGGGACCCGGGGGGTCGAGCAGTACGTC. Translated, it gives CASSLVGTRGVEQYV.

This clonotype has only a few counts. J is TRBJ2-1 and V is TRBV4-3; TRBD1 agrees at 7 bases. The CDR3 extends over 16 amino acids. Germline assignment: CDR1 LGHNA and CDR2 YSLEER. V dropped 3 bases and J dropped 4; count of bases not matched to a gene: 9. CDR3 in DNA: TGCGCCAGCAGCCAGAGGGACAGAAAATATTACAATGAGCAGTTCTTC. Protein sequence: CASSQRDRKYYNEQFF.

The J gene is TRBJ2-1, the V gene TRBV28, with D perhaps TRBD2 (5 bases). This CDR3 has 11 amino acids. Germline V gene lookup returns CDR1 MDHEN and CDR2 SYDVKM. The V and J ends lost 3 bases and 9 bases respectively, with 6 bases between them. The CDR3 protein is CASSFRGEQFF. As DNA, the CDR3 is TGTGCCAGCAGTTTTCGGGGTGAGCAGTTCTTC.

This clonotype was picked up many times. The chain links TRBV28 to TRBJ2-3; TRBD2 aligns across 14 bases. The CDR3 covers 17 residues. Looked up from germline, CDR1 is MDHEN and CDR2 is SYDVKM. The ends lost 5 bases at V and 6 bases at J; junction bases unmatched: 10. The CDR3 loop is CASSSGLAGGFKDTQYF. Here the CDR3 DNA reads TGTGCCAGCAGTAGCGGACTAGCGGGGGGTTTCAAGGATACGCAGTATTTT. Filled out from reference TRBV28 and TRBJ2-3, the complete variable domain reads DVKVTQSSRYLVKRTGEKVFLECVQDMDHENMFWYRQDPGLGLRLIYFSYDVKMKEKGDIPEGYSVSREKKERFSLILESASTNQTSMYLCASSSGLAGGFKDTQYFGPGTRLTVL.

Ten or more counts support this clonotype. The chain joins TRBV19 to TRBJ2-2; possible D gene TRBD1, 6 bases. CDR1 LNHDA and CDR2 SQIVND come from the germline V gene (reference sequence). CDR3 length: 14 residues. Trimming removed 3 bases from V and 4 bases from J, with 9 bases in between. For the CDR3, the DNA is TGTGCCAGTAGTATCTACAGGGTCACCGGGGAGCTGTTTTTT. This codes for CASSIYRVTGELFF.

This clonotype was observed a few times. The chain has TRBV19 and TRBJ1-5; D gene unclear. There are 15 residues in the CDR3. Germline loops: CDR1 LNHDA, CDR2 SQIVND (reference sequence). The V and J ends lost 4 bases and 2 bases respectively, with 12 bases between them. The CDR3 reads CASSTSSGGNQPQHF. CDR3 DNA sequence: TGTGCCAGTAGTACCTCCTCCGGGGGCAATCAGCCCCAGCATTTT. Full variable domain (missing parts from reference TRBV19 and TRBJ1-5): DGGITQSPKYLFRKEGQNVTLSCEQNLNHDAMYWYRQDPGQGLRLIYYSQIVNDFQKGDIAEGYSVSREKKESFPLTVTSAQKNPTAFYLCASSTSSGGNQPQHFGDGTRLSIL.

This clonotype was picked up a small number of times. V usage is TRBV7-2 and J usage is TRBJ2-2; no firm D call. Germline assignment: CDR1 SGHTA and CDR2 FQGNSA. Between the trimmed V and J ends, which lost 5 bases and 5 bases, there was a span of 9 bases. The CDR3 is 13 residues long. CDR3 amino acids: CASSPTTTGELFF. In nucleotides, the CDR3 is TGTGCCAGCAGCCCCACTACGACCGGGGAGCTGTTTTTT.

V gene TRBV19 combines with J gene TRBJ1-5; 7 bases fit TRBD1. V dropped 6 bases and J dropped 4; count of bases not matched to a gene: 6. The V gene's germline CDR1 is LNHDA and CDR2 SQIVND (reference sequence). CDR3 length: 14 amino acids. CDR3 sequence: CASRTGLVNQPQHF. The CDR3 region has the DNA TGTGCCAGTAGGACAGGGCTGGTGAATCAGCCCCAGCATTTT.

This clonotype was seen ten or more times. The CDR3 DNA is TGTGCCAGCAGCTTCTACGCAGCCACCTACGAGCAGTACTTC. This gives the protein CASSFYAATYEQYF. The chain carries TRBV7-2 and TRBJ2-7, with D hard to call. Germline-derived CDR1 and CDR2 are SGHTA and FQGNSA. V dropped 3 bases and J dropped 2 bases, with 11 bases sitting between them. This CDR3 region has 14 residues.

This clonotype has a handful of counts. The chain combines TRBV18 with TRBJ2-1; D is possibly TRBD2 (6 bases). V lost 3 bases to trimming and J lost 7 bases, with 10 bases between them. CDR1 and CDR2 from the germline V gene are KGHSH and LQKENI. This CDR3 has 13 residues. CDR3 residues: CASSPRGENEQFF. DNA of the CDR3: TGTGCCAGCTCACCTCGCGGGGAAAATGAGCAGTTCTTC.

This clonotype occurred a few times. This rearrangement joins TRBV7-8 to TRBJ2-7; a weak D match, TRBD2 (6 bases). Germline V CDR1 and CDR2: SGHVS, FQNEAQ. V lost 5 bases and J lost 5, with 16 bases in between. The CDR3 is 14 amino acids. CDR3: CASSQSGTRHEQYV. CDR3 DNA sequence: TGTGCCAGCAGCCAATCCGGGACTCGCCACGAGCAGTACGTC.

This clonotype was observed a few times. The chain is built from TRBV12-3 or TRBV12-4 and TRBJ1-2, with TRBD1 matching over 7 bases. V gave up 5 bases and J gave up 8 bases; unmatched junction bases: 14. The CDR3 totals 15 residues. The CDR3 protein is CASSKGQAYLRGYTF. The CDR3 bases are TGTGCCAGCAGTAAAGGACAGGCATACCTTCGGGGCTACACCTTC.